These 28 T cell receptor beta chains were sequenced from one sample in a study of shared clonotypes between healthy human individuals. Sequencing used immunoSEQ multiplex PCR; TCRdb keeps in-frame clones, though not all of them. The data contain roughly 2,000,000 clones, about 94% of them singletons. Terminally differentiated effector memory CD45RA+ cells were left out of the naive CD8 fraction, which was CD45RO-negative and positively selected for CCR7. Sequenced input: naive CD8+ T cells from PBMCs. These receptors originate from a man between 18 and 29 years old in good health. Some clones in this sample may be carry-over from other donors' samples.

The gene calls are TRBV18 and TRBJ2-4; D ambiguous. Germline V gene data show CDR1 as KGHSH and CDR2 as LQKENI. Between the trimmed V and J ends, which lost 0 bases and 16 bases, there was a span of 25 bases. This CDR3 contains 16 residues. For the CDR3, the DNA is TGTGCCAGCTCACCACCCTACCCAGACCTACCCGCTACCCTTTACTTC. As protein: CASSPPYPDLPATLYF.

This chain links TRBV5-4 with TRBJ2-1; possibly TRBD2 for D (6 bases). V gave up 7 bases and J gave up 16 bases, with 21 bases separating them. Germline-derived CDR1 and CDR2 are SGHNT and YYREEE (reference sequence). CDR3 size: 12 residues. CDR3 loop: CASDNGGGKEFF. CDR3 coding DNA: TGTGCCAGCGATAATGGTGGCGGGAAGGAATTCTTC.

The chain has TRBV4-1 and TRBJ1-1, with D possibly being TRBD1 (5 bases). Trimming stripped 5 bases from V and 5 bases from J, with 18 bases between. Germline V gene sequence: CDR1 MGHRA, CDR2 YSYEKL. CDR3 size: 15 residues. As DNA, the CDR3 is TGCGCCAGCAGCGTACTCGGGACGGAGGGAACTGAAGCTTTCTTT. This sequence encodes CASSVLGTEGTEAFF.

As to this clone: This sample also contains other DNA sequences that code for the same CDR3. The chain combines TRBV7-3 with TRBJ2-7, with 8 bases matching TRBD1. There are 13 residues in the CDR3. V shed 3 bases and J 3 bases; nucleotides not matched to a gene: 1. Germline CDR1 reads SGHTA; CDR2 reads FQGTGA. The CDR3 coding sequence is TGTGCCAGCAGCTTTGGACAGGGCTACGAGCAGTACTTC. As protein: CASSFGQGYEQYF.

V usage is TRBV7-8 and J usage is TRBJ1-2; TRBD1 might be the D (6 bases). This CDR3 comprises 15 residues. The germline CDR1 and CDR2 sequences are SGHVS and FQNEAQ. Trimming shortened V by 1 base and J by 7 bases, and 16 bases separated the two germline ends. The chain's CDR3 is CASSLDGQQARGYTF. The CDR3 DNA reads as TGTGCCAGCAGCTTAGACGGACAGCAAGCCCGTGGCTACACCTTC.

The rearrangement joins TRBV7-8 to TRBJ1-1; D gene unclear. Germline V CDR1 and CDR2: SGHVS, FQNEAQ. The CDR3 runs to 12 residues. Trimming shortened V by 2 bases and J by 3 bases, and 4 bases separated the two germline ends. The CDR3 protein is CASSLTDTEAFF. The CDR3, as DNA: TGTGCCAGCAGCTTAACGGACACTGAAGCTTTCTTT.

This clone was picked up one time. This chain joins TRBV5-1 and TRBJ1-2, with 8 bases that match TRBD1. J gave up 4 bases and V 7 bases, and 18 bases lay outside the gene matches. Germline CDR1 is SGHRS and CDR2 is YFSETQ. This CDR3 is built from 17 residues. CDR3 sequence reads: CASSTTAQGARGYGYTF. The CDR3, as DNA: TGCGCCAGCTCAACTACAGCCCAGGGGGCGCGGGGCTATGGCTACACCTTC.

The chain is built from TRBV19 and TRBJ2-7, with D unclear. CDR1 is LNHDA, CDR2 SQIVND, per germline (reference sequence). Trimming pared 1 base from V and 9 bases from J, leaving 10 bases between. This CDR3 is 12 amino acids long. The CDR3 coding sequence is TGTGCCAGTAGTATAGGGGCTACTCCGCAGTACTTC. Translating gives CASSIGATPQYF.

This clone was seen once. CDR3 protein: CASTPGTPNTGELFF. The CDR3, as DNA: TGTGCCAGCACCCCCGGGACACCGAACACCGGGGAGCTGTTTTTT. This sequence joins TRBV27 and TRBJ2-2; weak D call: TRBD1 (6 bases). CDR3 length: 15 amino acids. Looked up from germline, CDR1 is MNHEY and CDR2 is SMNVEV (reference sequence). The V end was cut by 7 bases, the J end by 0 bases, with 12 bases between.

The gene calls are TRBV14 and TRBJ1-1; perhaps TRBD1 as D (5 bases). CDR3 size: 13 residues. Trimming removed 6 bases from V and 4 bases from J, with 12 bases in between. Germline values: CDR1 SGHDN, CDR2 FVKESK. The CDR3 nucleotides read TGTGCCAGCAGGGTGGGGGGAGGCACTGAAGCTTTCTTT. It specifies CASRVGGGTEAFF.

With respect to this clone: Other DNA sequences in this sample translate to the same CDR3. CDR3 loop: CASSPRTTYEQYF. The CDR3, as DNA: TGTGCCAGCAGTCCGCGGACCACTTACGAGCAGTACTTC. The V and J genes are TRBV28 and TRBJ2-7; D ambiguous. CDR1 is MDHEN and CDR2 is SYDVKM in the germline V gene. V lost 5 bases and J 4 bases, leaving 12 bases between the germline ends. This CDR3 has 13 residues.

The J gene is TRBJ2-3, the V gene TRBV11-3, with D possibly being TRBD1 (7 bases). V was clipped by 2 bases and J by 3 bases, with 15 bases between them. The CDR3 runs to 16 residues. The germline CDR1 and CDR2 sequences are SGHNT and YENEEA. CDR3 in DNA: TGTGCCAGCAGCTTACGACAGGGAGGTCTGACAGATACGCAGTATTTT. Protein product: CASSLRQGGLTDTQYF.

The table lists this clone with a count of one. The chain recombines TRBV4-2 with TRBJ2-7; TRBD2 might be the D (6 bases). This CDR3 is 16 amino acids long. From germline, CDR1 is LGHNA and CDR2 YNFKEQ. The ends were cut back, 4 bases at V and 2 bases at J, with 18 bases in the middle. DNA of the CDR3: TGTGCCAGCAGCCTCATCGCCGGGGGTAACCCCTACGAGCAGTACTTC. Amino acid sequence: CASSLIAGGNPYEQYF.

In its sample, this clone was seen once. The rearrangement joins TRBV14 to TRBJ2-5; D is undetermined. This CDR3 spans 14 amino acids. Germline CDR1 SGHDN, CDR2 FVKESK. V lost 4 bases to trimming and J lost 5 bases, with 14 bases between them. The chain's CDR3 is CASSLLTLQETQYF. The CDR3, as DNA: TGTGCCAGCAGCCTTCTGACCCTACAGGAGACCCAGTACTTC.

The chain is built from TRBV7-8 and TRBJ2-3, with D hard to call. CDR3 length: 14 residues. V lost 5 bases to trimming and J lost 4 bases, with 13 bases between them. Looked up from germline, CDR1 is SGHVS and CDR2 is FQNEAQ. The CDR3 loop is CASSPPLGADTQYF. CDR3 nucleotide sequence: TGTGCCAGCAGCCCCCCGCTAGGCGCAGATACGCAGTATTTT.

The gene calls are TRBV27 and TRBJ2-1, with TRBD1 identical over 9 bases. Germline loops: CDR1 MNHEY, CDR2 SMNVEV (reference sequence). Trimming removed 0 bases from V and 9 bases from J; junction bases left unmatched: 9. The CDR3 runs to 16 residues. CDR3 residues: CASSLSVGTGMPEQFF. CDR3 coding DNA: TGTGCCAGCAGTTTATCAGTGGGGACAGGGATGCCTGAGCAGTTCTTC.

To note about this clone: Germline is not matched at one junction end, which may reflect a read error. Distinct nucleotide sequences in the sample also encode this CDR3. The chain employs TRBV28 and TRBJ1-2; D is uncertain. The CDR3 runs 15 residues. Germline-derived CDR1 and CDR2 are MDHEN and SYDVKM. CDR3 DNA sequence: TGTGCCAGCAGTCTATGGATGACCGTTCCGAGTGGCTACACCTTC. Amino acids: CASSLWMTVPSGYTF.

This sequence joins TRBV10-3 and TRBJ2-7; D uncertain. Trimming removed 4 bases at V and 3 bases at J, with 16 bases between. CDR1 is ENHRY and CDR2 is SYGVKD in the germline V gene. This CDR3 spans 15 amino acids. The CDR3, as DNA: TGTGCCATCAGTGGGAACGGCGGTCCTCTCTACGAGCAGTACTTC. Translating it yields CAISGNGGPLYEQYF.

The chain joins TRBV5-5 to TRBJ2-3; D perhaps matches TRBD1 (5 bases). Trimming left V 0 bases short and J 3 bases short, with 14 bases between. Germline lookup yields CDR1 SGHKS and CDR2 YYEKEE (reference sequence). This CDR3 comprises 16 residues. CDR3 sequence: CASSLEGDGGTDTQYF. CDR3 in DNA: TGTGCCAGCAGCTTGGAAGGGGATGGTGGGACAGATACGCAGTATTTT.

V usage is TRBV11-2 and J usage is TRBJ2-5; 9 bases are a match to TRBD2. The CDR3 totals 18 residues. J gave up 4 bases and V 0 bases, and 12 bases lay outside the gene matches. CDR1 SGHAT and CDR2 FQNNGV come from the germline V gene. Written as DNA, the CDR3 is TGTGCCAGCAGCTTAGATAAGGCCCGGACTAGCGATAGAGAGACCCAGTACTTC. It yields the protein CASSLDKARTSDRETQYF.

The DNA of the CDR3 is TGTGCCAGCAGCCCTTCGGGGGGCGGATACTACGAGCAGTACTTC. This translates into CASSPSGGGYYEQYF. The chain combines TRBV13 with TRBJ2-7; maybe TRBD2 (7 bases). V gave up 5 bases and J gave up 3 bases, with 17 bases separating them. The CDR3 has 15 residues. The germline gives CDR1 PRHDT, CDR2 FYEKMQ (reference sequence). Based on the CDR3 plus reference TRBV13 and TRBJ2-7, the full variable domain is AAGVIQSPRHLIKEKRETATLKCYPIPRHDTVYWYQQGPGQDPQFLISFYEKMQSDKGSIPDRFSAQQFSDYHSELNMSSLELGDSALYFCASSPSGGGYYEQYFGPGTRLTVT.

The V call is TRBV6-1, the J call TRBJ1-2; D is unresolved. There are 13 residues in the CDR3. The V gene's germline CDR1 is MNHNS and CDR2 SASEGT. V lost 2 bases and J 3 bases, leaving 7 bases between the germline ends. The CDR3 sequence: CASSEYTHYGYTF. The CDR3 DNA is TGTGCCAGCAGTGAATACACCCACTATGGCTACACCTTC.

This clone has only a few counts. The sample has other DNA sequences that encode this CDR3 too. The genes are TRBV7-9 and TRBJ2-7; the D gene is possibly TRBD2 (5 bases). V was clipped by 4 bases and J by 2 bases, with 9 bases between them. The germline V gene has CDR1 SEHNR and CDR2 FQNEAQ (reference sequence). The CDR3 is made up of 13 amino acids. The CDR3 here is CASSSSGTYEQYF. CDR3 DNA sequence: TGTGCCAGCAGCTCGAGCGGCACCTACGAGCAGTACTTC.

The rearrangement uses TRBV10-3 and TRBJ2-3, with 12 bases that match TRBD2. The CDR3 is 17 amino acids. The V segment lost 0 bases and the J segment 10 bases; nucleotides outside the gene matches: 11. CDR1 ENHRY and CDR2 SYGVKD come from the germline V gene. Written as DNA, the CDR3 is TGTGCCATCAGTGAGTCGATTCTCGGGACTAGCGGGCAGGCGCAGTATTTT. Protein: CAISESILGTSGQAQYF.

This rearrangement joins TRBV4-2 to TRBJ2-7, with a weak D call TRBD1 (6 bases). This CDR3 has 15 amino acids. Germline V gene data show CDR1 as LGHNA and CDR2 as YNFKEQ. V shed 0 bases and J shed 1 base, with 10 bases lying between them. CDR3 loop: CASSQETGLSYEQYF. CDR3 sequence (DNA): TGTGCCAGCAGCCAAGAGACAGGCTTGTCCTACGAGCAGTACTTC.

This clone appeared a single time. The CDR3 region has the DNA TGTGCCAGCAGTTACTCGAAGTTGGGGGTCGAGAGCTCCTACAATGAGCAGTTCTTC. Its translation is CASSYSKLGVESSYNEQFF. The chain combines TRBV6-7 with TRBJ2-1, with D perhaps given as TRBD1 or TRBD2 (5 bases each). TRBV6-7 is flagged as an ORF with uncertain function. The V end was cut by 0 bases, the J end by 0 bases, with 18 bases between. The CDR3 spans 19 residues.

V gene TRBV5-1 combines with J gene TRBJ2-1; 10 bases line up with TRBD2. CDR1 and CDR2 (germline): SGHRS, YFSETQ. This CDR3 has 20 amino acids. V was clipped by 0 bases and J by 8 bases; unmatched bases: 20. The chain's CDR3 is CASSLAVVGQSGRALHEQFF. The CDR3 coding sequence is TGCGCCAGCAGCTTGGCCGTGGTAGGCCAAAGCGGGAGGGCCCTGCATGAGCAGTTCTTC.

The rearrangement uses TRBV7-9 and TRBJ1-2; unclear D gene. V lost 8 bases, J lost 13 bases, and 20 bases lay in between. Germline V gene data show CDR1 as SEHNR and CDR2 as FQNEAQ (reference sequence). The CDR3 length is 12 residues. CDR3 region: CASEERTGPPTF. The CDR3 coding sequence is TGTGCCAGCGAGGAACGAACCGGGCCTCCCACCTTC.